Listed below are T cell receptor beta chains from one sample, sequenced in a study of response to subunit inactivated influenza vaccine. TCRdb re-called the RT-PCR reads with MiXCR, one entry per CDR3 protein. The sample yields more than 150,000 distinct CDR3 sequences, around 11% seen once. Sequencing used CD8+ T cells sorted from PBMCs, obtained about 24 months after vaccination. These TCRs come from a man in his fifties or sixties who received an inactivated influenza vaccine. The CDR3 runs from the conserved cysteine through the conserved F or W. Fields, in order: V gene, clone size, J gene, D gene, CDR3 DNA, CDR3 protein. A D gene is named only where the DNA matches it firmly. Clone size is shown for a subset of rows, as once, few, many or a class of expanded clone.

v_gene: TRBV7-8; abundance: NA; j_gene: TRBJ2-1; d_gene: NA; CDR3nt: TGTGCCAGCAGCACGAGGCTCCACTCCGGTGAGCAGTTCTTC; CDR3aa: CASSTRLHSGEQFF
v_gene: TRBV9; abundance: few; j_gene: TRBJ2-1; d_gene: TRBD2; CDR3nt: TGTGCCAGCAGCCCGGGACTAGCGGGCAATGAGCAGTTCTTC; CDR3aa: CASSPGLAGNEQFF
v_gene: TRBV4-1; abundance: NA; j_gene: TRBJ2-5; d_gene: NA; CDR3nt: TGCGCCAGCAGCCAAGAACTCGGGATGGGTGGAGAGACCCAGTACTTC; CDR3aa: CASSQELGMGGETQYF
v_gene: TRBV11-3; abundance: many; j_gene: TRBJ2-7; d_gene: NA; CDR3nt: TGTGCCAGCAGCCAGGGGGGGGGCAACGAGCAGTACTTC; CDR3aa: CASSQGGGNEQYF
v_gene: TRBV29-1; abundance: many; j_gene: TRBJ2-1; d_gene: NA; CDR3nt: TGCAGCGTTGAATTTGCGGGACGCTCCTACAATGAGCAGTTCTTC; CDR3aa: CSVEFAGRSYNEQFF
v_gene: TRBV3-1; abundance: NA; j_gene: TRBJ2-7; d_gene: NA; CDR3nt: TGTGCCAGCAGCCAAGATGATAGGGGGGACAGTTCCTACGAGCAGTACTTC; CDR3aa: CASSQDDRGDSSYEQYF
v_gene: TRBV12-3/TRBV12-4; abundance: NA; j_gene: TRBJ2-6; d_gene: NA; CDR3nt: TGTGCCAGCAGTTTATCTTGGTCTGGGGCCAACGTCCTGACTTTC; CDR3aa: CASSLSWSGANVLTF
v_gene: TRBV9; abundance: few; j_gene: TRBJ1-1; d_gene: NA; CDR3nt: TGTGCCAGCAGCCTGGTACAGGGTAGGAGCACTGAAGCTTTCTTT; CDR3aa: CASSLVQGRSTEAFF
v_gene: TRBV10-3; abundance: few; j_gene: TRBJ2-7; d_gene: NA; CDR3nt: TGTGCCATCAGTGAAGTTGGGGCCGTAAGCTCCTACGAGCAGTACTTC; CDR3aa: CAISEVGAVSSYEQYF
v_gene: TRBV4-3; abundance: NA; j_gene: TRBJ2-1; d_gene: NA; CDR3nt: TGCGCCAGCAGCCAAGATCCGGGACCATACAATGAGCAGTTCTTC; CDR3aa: CASSQDPGPYNEQFF
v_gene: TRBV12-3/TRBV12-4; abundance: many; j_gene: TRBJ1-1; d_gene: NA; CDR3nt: TGTGCCAGCAGTTCGGGGGCAACTGAAGCTTTCTTT; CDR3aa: CASSSGATEAFF
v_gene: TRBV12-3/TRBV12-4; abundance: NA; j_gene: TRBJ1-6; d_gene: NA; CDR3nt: TGTGCCAGCAGTTTAGCGGGAAATACCTCACCCCTCCACTTT; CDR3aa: CASSLAGNTSPLHF
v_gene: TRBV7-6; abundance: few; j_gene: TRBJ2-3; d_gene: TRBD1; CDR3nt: TGTGCCAGCAGCTTAGCGCATGGACAGGGGGCAGATACGCAGTATTTT; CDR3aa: CASSLAHGQGADTQYF
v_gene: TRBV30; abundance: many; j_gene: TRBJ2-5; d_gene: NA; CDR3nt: TGTGCCTGGAGGCGGGATCCGAGTGGGGCCCAGTACTTC; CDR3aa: CAWRRDPSGAQYF
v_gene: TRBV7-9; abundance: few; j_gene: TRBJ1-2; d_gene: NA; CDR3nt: TGTGCCAGCAGCTTAGGGCAGGGCTGGGTCGACTATGGCTACACCTTC; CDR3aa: CASSLGQGWVDYGYTF
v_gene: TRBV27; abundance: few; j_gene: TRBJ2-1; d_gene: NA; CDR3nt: TGTGCCAGCAGTATCGGGAGTGCCGGCGATGGTGAGCAGTTCTTC; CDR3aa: CASSIGSAGDGEQFF
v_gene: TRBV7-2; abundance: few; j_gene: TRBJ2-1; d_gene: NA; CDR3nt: TGTGCCAGCAGCTTAGGTTGGGGGGATACCTACAATGAGCAGTTCTTC; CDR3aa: CASSLGWGDTYNEQFF
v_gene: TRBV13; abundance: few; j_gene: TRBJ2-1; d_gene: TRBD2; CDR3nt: TGTGCCAGCAGCTTAAAAGGGGGACTAGATTTCTTC; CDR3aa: CASSLKGGLDFF
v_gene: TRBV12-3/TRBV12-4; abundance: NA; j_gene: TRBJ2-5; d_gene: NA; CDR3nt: TGTGCCAGCAGTATCGCGCCAATCCAAGAGACCCAGTACTTC; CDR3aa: CASSIAPIQETQYF
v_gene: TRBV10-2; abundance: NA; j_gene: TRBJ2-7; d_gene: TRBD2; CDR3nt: TGCGCCAGCAGTGACCTCCTTAGCGGGGGCTCCTACGAGCAGTACTTC; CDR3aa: CASSDLLSGGSYEQYF
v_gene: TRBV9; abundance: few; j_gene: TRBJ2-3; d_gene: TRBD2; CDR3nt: TGTGCCAGCAGCGTAGGGTCCAGCGGGATCACAGATACGCAGTATTTT; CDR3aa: CASSVGSSGITDTQYF
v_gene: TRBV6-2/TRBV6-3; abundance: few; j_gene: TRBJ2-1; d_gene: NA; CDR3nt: TGTGCCAGCAGTTGGGCTAGGTTGTATGAGCAGTTCTTC; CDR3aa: CASSWARLYEQFF
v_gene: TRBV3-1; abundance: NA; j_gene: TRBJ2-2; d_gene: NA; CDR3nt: TGTGCCAGCAGCCAAGATTTCCTTGGGGGAACCGGGGAGCTGTTTTTT; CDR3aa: CASSQDFLGGTGELFF
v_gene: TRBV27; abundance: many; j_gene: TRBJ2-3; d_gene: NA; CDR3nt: TGTGCCAGCAGTTTTCGGACCTACAGCACAGATACGCAGTATTTT; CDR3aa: CASSFRTYSTDTQYF
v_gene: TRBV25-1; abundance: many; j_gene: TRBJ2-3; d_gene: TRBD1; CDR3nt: TGTGCCAGTGGACAGGGGGCGGATACGCAGTATTTT; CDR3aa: CASGQGADTQYF
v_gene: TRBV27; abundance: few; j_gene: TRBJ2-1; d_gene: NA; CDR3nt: TGTGCCAGCAGTTCAGGATTGGGAAGGTACAATGAGCAGTTCTTC; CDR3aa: CASSSGLGRYNEQFF
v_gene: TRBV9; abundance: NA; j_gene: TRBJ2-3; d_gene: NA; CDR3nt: TGTGCCAGCAGCGTTTGGGGAGGCGGCACAGATACGCAGTATTTT; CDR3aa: CASSVWGGGTDTQYF
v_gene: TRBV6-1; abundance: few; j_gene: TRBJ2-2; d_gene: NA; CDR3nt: TGTGCCAGCACAAAGGGCGACTTGAACACCGGGGAGCTGTTTTTT; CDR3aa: CASTKGDLNTGELFF
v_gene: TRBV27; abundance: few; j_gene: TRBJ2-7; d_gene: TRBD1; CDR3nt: TGTGCCAGCAGTTTTGGACAGGGAAACTACGAGCAGTACTTC; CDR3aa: CASSFGQGNYEQYF
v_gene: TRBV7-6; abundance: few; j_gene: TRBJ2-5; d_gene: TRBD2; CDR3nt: TGTGCCAGCAGCGTCATAGCGGGAGGGAGGATCGGAGAGACCCAGTACTTC; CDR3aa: CASSVIAGGRIGETQYF
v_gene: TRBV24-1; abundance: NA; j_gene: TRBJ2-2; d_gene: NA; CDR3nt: TGTGCCGCCAGGACAGAGAACACCGGGGAGCTGTTTTTT; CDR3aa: CAARTENTGELFF
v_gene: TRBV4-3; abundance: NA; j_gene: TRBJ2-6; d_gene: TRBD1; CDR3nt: TGCGCCAGCAGCCCCACCGGGACAGGGAACGTCCTGACTTTC; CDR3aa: CASSPTGTGNVLTF
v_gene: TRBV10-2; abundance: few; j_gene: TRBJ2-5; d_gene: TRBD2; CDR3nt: TGCGCCAGCAGTTCCGGACTAGTGGAGACCCAGTACTTC; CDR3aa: CASSSGLVETQYF
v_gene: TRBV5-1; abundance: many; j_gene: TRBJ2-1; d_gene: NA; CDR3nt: TGCGCCAGCACCCCGGACTTCTACAATGAGCAGTTCTTC; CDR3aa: CASTPDFYNEQFF
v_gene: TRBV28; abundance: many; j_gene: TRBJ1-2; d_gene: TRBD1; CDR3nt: TGTGCCAGCAGTTTATTGGGACAGGAGAACTATGGCTACACCTTC; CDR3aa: CASSLLGQENYGYTF
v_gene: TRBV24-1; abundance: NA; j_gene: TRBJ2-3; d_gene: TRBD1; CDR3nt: TGTGCCACCAGTGATCCGGGGACAGAAGGCTATACGCAGTATTTT; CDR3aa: CATSDPGTEGYTQYF
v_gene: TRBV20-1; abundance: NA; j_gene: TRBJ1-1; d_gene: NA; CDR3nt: TGCAGTGCTAGTATGGTTTCGTGGACTGAAGCTTTCTTT; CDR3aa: CSASMVSWTEAFF
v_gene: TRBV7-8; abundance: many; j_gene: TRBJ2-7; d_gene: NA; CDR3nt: TGTGCCAGCAGCTTAGTCTCTATCTACGAGCAGTACTTC; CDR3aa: CASSLVSIYEQYF
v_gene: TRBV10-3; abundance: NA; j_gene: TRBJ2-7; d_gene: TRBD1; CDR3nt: TGTGCCATTCTAGGACAGGGGGCCAACGAGCAGTACTTC; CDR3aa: CAILGQGANEQYF
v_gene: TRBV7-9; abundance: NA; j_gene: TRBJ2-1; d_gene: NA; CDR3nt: TGTGCCAGCAGCTTAGAGAACGGGTACAATGAGCAGTTCTTC; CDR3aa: CASSLENGYNEQFF